The next 31 T cell receptor beta chains were all read from a single sample in a study of cytomegalovirus exposure and HLA in healthy donors. 13 Jbeta primers and 60 Vbeta primers were used for the PCR. The protocol was immunoSEQ multiplex PCR, while the TCRdb copy is restricted to in-frame clones and leaves out a portion. The sample includes approximately 160,000 clones, around 80% of them seen just once. Sequenced input: PBMCs. The origin of the receptors is a male donor in good health and CMV-seronegative.

This clone has only a few counts. The DNA of the CDR3 is TGCGCCAGCAGCCCAGGGGGGACGGGAGGGGAAAATGAGCAGTTCTTC. As protein: CASSPGGTGGENEQFF. The chain uses TRBV5-1 and TRBJ2-1; maybe TRBD2 (8 bases). Germline V gene sequence: CDR1 SGHRS, CDR2 YFSETQ. The V and J ends lost 4 bases and 7 bases respectively, with 21 bases between them. CDR3 size: 16 residues.

The gene calls are TRBV28 and TRBJ2-3; 8 bases line up with TRBD2. Germline V lookup: CDR1 MDHEN, CDR2 SYDVKM. This CDR3 contains 14 residues. V gave up 6 bases and J gave up 1 base; unmatched junction bases: 3. The CDR3 DNA is TGTGCCAGCAGGCGAGCGGGAGGCACAGATACGCAGTATTTT. This translates into CASRRAGGTDTQYF.

The CDR3 loop reads CASSIWTSGSGETQYF. Here the CDR3 DNA reads TGTGCCAGCAGCATTTGGACTAGCGGGAGTGGAGAGACCCAGTACTTC. The chain has TRBV7-9 and TRBJ2-5, with 13 bases that match TRBD2. CDR1 is SEHNR and CDR2 is FQNEAQ in the germline V gene (reference sequence). The CDR3 contains 16 residues. Losses at the gene ends were 5 bases for V and 4 bases for J; bases not matched to a gene: 7.

This clone has more than one count but fewer than ten. This CDR3 is CASSWGGSYEQYF. CDR3 in DNA: TGTGCCAGCAGCTGGGGCGGCTCCTACGAGCAGTACTTC. The rearrangement joins TRBV7-7 to TRBJ2-7; perhaps TRBD1 as D (5 bases). CDR3 size: 13 residues. Germline assignment: CDR1 SSHAT and CDR2 FNYEAQ (reference sequence). The germline V and J ends were trimmed by 4 bases and 0 bases, with 7 bases remaining between them.

The chain links TRBV5-1 to TRBJ2-7; TRBD2 agrees at 11 bases. Germline V gene lookup returns CDR1 SGHRS and CDR2 YFSETQ. With 2 bases clipped from V and 6 bases from J, the junction kept 4 bases outside the gene matches. The CDR3 totals 14 residues. In nucleotides, the CDR3 is TGCGCCAGCAGCTTAGCCCTAGCGGGGGGCGAGCAGTACTTC. Its translation is CASSLALAGGEQYF.

The chain recombines TRBV6-1 with TRBJ1-1; D is possibly TRBD1 (6 bases). Trimming removed 6 bases at V and 9 bases at J, with 17 bases between. Germline CDR1 MNHNS, CDR2 SASEGT. CDR3 length: 13 residues. The CDR3 DNA follows: TGTGCCAGCAGGTGGAACAGGGTTTCAAAAGCTTTCTTT. It codes for CASRWNRVSKAFF.

This rearrangement joins TRBV18 to TRBJ2-5, with D possibly TRBD1 on 6 matching bases. Trimming shortened V by 2 bases and J by 4 bases, and 14 bases separated the two germline ends. The CDR3 loop spans 15 amino acids. Germline lookup yields CDR1 KGHSH and CDR2 LQKENI. As DNA, the CDR3 is TGTGCCAGCTCACCAGGGCTGGGGGCGAGAGAGACCCAGTACTTC. The encoded protein is CASSPGLGARETQYF.

This chain uses TRBV6-5 with TRBJ2-7; 8 bases line up with TRBD1. With 0 bases clipped from V and 1 base from J, the junction kept 5 bases outside the gene matches. Per the germline V gene, CDR1 is MNHEY and CDR2 is SVGAGI. CDR3 length: 16 residues. The CDR3 spells CASSYSHDRGSYEQYF. The CDR3 coding sequence is TGTGCCAGCAGTTACTCCCATGACAGGGGTTCCTACGAGCAGTACTTC.

The rearrangement joins TRBV20-1 to TRBJ2-7; D is possibly TRBD1 (6 bases). The ends were cut back, 5 bases at V and 6 bases at J, with 11 bases in the middle. Germline lookup yields CDR1 DFQATT and CDR2 SNEGSKA (reference sequence). The CDR3 totals 11 residues. The CDR3: CSASGQREQYF. In nucleotides, the CDR3 is TGCAGTGCTTCTGGACAGCGCGAGCAGTACTTC.

The genes are TRBV7-2 and TRBJ2-7; TRBD1 matches 9 bases. CDR1 SGHTA and CDR2 FQGNSA come from the germline V gene. The CDR3 sequence is 12 residues long. The trim removed 5 bases at V and 9 bases at J, leaving 5 bases unmatched. This CDR3 reads CASSLGQGSQYF. The CDR3 DNA is TGTGCCAGCAGCCTGGGACAGGGTTCGCAGTACTTC.

This clone was observed a single time. The rearrangement joins TRBV11-2 to TRBJ2-7; 7 bases match TRBD2. V lost 3 bases to trimming and J lost 3 bases; unmatched junction nucleotides: 5. Germline V gene lookup returns CDR1 SGHAT and CDR2 FQNNGV. The CDR3 is made up of 14 amino acids. CDR3 DNA: TGTGCCAGCAGCTTCTTCGGCGGGAGCTACGAGCAGTACTTC. Protein: CASSFFGGSYEQYF.

This chain uses TRBV5-4 with TRBJ2-3; the match to TRBD2 covers 8 bases. The CDR3 sequence is 15 residues long. CDR1 and CDR2 from the germline V gene are SGHNT and YYREEE (reference sequence). With 0 bases clipped from V and 2 bases from J, the junction kept 2 bases outside the gene matches. The CDR3 sequence is CASSLASGYTDTQYF. In DNA form, the CDR3 reads TGTGCCAGCAGCTTGGCTAGCGGGTACACAGATACGCAGTATTTT. The entire variable domain, with the rest obtained from reference TRBV5-4 and TRBJ2-3, is as follows: ETGVTQSPTHLIKTRGQQVTLRCSSQSGHNTVSWYQQALGQGPQFIFQYYREEENGRGNFPPRFSGLQFPNYSSELNVNALELDDSALYLCASSLASGYTDTQYFGPGTRLTVL.

The rearrangement uses TRBV5-1 and TRBJ2-2; TRBD1 agrees at 10 bases. The junction had 1 base not matched to a gene; V was cut back by 0 bases and J by 5 bases. The CDR3 loop spans 15 amino acids. The V gene's germline CDR1 is SGHRS and CDR2 YFSETQ. The CDR3 bases are TGCGCCAGCAGCTTGGCGGGACAGGGGACCGGGGAGCTGTTTTTT. Translated, it gives CASSLAGQGTGELFF.

This clone has only one observation. The genes are TRBV19 and TRBJ2-1; 9 bases align to TRBD2. Trimming at V came to 4 bases and at J to 4 bases, leaving 5 bases not matched to a gene. In germline, CDR1 is LNHDA, CDR2 SQIVND (reference sequence). This CDR3 has 15 residues. DNA of the CDR3: TGTGCCAGTAGTAGTAGCGGGGGACCTTACAATGAGCAGTTCTTC. It encodes CASSSSGGPYNEQFF.

This chain links TRBV15 with TRBJ1-3; D gene ambiguous. Germline V gene lookup returns CDR1 LNHNV and CDR2 YYDKDF (reference sequence). The CDR3 is made up of 16 amino acids. Between the trimmed V and J ends, which lost 1 base and 0 bases, there was a span of 10 bases. CDR3 protein: CATSRVHSSSGNTIYF. For the CDR3, the DNA is TGTGCCACCAGCAGAGTCCACAGTTCCTCTGGAAACACCATATATTTT.

The chain recombines TRBV18 with TRBJ2-6; 7 bases are shared with TRBD1. V shed 2 bases and J 3 bases; nucleotides not matched to a gene: 13. The CDR3 length is 19 residues. Germline loops: CDR1 KGHSH, CDR2 LQKENI. This chain's CDR3 is CASSPSKGGPVLGANVLTF. The DNA for the CDR3 is TGTGCCAGCTCACCATCAAAAGGGGGCCCCGTACTTGGGGCCAACGTCCTGACTTTC.

The chain is built from TRBV5-1 and TRBJ2-3; D remains unclear. V lost 1 base to trimming and J lost 0 bases, with 6 bases between them. There are 14 residues in the CDR3. The germline CDR1 and CDR2 sequences are SGHRS and YFSETQ. The chain's CDR3 is CASSLSRSTDTQYF. CDR3 nucleotide sequence: TGCGCCAGCAGCTTGTCCAGGAGCACAGATACGCAGTATTTT.

The V gene is TRBV7-9, the J gene TRBJ2-5; TRBD2 is a possible D gene (5 bases). The CDR3 is made up of 15 amino acids. Per the germline V gene, CDR1 is SEHNR and CDR2 is FQNEAQ (reference sequence). Trimming stripped 1 base from V and 5 bases from J, with 14 bases between. The CDR3 DNA reads TGTGCCAGCAGCTTAGGCGGGCTCGTGGGGGAGACCCAGTACTTC. It is translated as CASSLGGLVGETQYF.

The genes are TRBV5-1 and TRBJ2-3; TRBD1 is a possible D gene (6 bases). The CDR3 runs to 15 residues. V was shortened by 2 bases and J by 2 bases, with 12 bases between the two germline ends. Per germline, CDR1 SGHRS and CDR2 YFSETQ. CDR3 DNA sequence: TGCGCCAGCAGCTTTGGGACATACTCCACAGATACGCAGTATTTT. Protein sequence: CASSFGTYSTDTQYF.

The V call is TRBV9, the J call TRBJ2-5; possibly TRBD1 for D (5 bases). The CDR3 contains 16 residues. V was pared by 1 base and J by 5 bases, with 18 bases between. Germline CDR1 and CDR2: SGDLS and YYNGEE. The CDR3 region has the DNA TGTGCCAGCAGCGTAAGGCCTGAAGGGGCTGGGGAGACCCAGTACTTC. It yields the protein CASSVRPEGAGETQYF.

V gene TRBV2 combines with J gene TRBJ1-2; 7 bases align to TRBD1. The CDR3 runs to 15 residues. V gave up 6 bases and J gave up 7 bases; unmatched junction bases: 14. Germline CDR1 is SNHLY and CDR2 is FYNNEI. The CDR3 nucleotides are TGTGCCAGCAGCCCACGGACAGGCCAAATAAGTGGCTACACCTTC. It encodes CASSPRTGQISGYTF.

The V gene is TRBV6-1, the J gene TRBJ2-5, with a weak D call TRBD2 (6 bases). The J call is in doubt because the DNA end fits TRBJ2-7 better. The CDR3 extends over 15 amino acids. Germline CDR1 MNHNS, CDR2 SASEGT. The CDR3 DNA is TGTGCCAGCAGTGAAGGGGACTCCAATTCCTACGAGCAGTACTTC. It specifies CASSEGDSNSYEQYF.

This clone was observed once. The gene calls are TRBV25-1 and TRBJ1-5; TRBD1 agrees at 10 bases. The trim removed 5 bases at V and 9 bases at J, leaving 4 bases unmatched. This CDR3 is 13 amino acids long. Germline CDR1 MGHDK, CDR2 SYGVNS. The CDR3 spells CASSLGQGPPQHF. CDR3 DNA: TGTGCCAGCAGTCTGGGACAGGGGCCGCCCCAGCATTTT.

As concerns this clone: One end of the junction fails to match germline, which may point to a read error. This chain joins TRBV18 and TRBJ2-3; D perhaps matches TRBD1 (8 bases). Germline loops: CDR1 KGHSH, CDR2 LQKENI. The CDR3 covers 15 residues. The CDR3 sequence is CAGSFGQGGTDTQYF. The CDR3 DNA sequence: TGTGCCGGCTCATTTGGACAGGGAGGGACAGATACGCAGTATTTT. Full variable domain (remainder filled in from reference TRBV18 and TRBJ2-3): NAGVMQNPRHLVRRRGQEARLRCSPMKGHSHVYWYRQLPEEGLKFMVYLQKENIIDESGMPKERFSAEFPKEGPSILRIQQVVRGDSAAYFCAGSFGQGGTDTQYFGPGTRLTVL.

V is TRBV5-6 and J is TRBJ1-5; no firm D call. The V end was cut by 5 bases, the J end by 4 bases, with 7 bases between. Germline CDR1 and CDR2: SGHDT and YYEEEE. CDR3 length: 12 residues. CDR3 protein: CASSSLNQPQHF. The CDR3, as DNA: TGTGCCAGCAGTTCCCTAAATCAGCCCCAGCATTTT.

The chain recombines TRBV28 with TRBJ2-3; 10 bases fit TRBD2. Germline V gives CDR1 MDHEN, CDR2 SYDVKM. V was pared by 2 bases and J by 1 base, with 0 bases of the junction left unmatched. The CDR3 is 15 residues long. The CDR3 reads CASSLLAGGTDTQYF. The CDR3, as DNA: TGTGCCAGCAGTTTACTAGCGGGGGGCACAGATACGCAGTATTTT.

V and J are TRBV5-6 and TRBJ1-6, with D unresolved. V was clipped by 2 bases and J by 5 bases, with 11 bases between them. This CDR3 has 15 residues. CDR1 SGHDT and CDR2 YYEEEE come from the germline V gene. CDR3 region: CASSFLAYDNSPLHF. CDR3 nucleotides: TGTGCCAGCAGCTTCTTGGCATACGATAATTCACCCCTCCACTTT.

This chain uses TRBV28 with TRBJ2-3; 9 positions agree with TRBD2. The junction had 6 bases not matched to a gene; V was cut back by 2 bases and J by 3 bases. This CDR3 comprises 16 residues. CDR1 and CDR2 from the germline V gene are MDHEN and SYDVKM. The CDR3 DNA follows: TGTGCCAGCAGTTTAGTTGGTAGCGGGAGTACAGATACGCAGTATTTT. This codes for CASSLVGSGSTDTQYF.

The chain employs TRBV7-9 and TRBJ2-3; 8 bases match TRBD1. The CDR3 is 15 residues long. The V gene's germline CDR1 is SEHNR and CDR2 FQNEAQ (reference sequence). The ends lost 5 bases at V and 2 bases at J; junction bases unmatched: 6. The CDR3 loop is CASSPRQGITDTQYF. CDR3 DNA: TGTGCCAGCAGCCCCCGACAGGGGATCACAGATACGCAGTATTTT.

The chain combines TRBV4-1 with TRBJ2-1; 12 bases map to TRBD1. This CDR3 spans 18 amino acids. The junction had 13 bases not matched to a gene; V was cut back by 0 bases and J by 10 bases. Germline V gene data show CDR1 as MGHRA and CDR2 as YSYEKL. The CDR3 DNA sequence: TGCGCCAGCAGCCAAGATTATGGGACAGGGGGCGATTTATTGGAGCAGTTCTTC. Translation: CASSQDYGTGGDLLEQFF.

The gene calls are TRBV28 and TRBJ2-7; TRBD1 aligns across 8 bases. Germline CDR1 reads MDHEN; CDR2 reads SYDVKM. The trim removed 6 bases at V and 2 bases at J, leaving 9 bases unmatched. The CDR3 extends over 15 amino acids. The CDR3 protein is CASRNTGTGTYEQYF. The CDR3 bases are TGTGCCAGCAGGAACACCGGGACAGGAACCTACGAGCAGTACTTC. The full variable domain, rest sourced from reference TRBV28 and TRBJ2-7, is DVKVTQSSRYLVKRTGEKVFLECVQDMDHENMFWYRQDPGLGLRLIYFSYDVKMKEKGDIPEGYSVSREKKERFSLILESASTNQTSMYLCASRNTGTGTYEQYFGPGTRLTVT.